This T cell receptor (beta chain) was recovered during a study of molecular identifiers for immune sequencing clone quantification (dated by TCRdb to the late 2010s). Notes on the research overall: For a replicate experiment, RNA from 20,000 or 100,000 naive CD8 T cells was divided into five aliquots, and four of the five aliquots were sequenced. CD8 T cells were used in a methods study to benchmark molecular-identifier clustering-based TCR repertoire sequencing (MIDCIRS) and TCR RNA copy counting.

CDR1 and CDR2 were assigned from the germline V gene as SGHTA and FQGTGA. V is cut by 2 bases and J by 7 bases, and the space between the germline ends is 9 bases. The CDR3 has 13 amino acids, counting the end cysteine and phenylalanine. Only CDR3 DNA remains: 39 bases, in frame from the first base. Library method: PCR. Sequencing was performed on an Illumina HiSeq 4000. Bulk TCR libraries were generated as previously described, with the TCR primers listed in Table S5 used. Purification of total RNA was performed with the Qiagen AllPrep DNA/RNA kit. Before analysis, reads from multiple sequencing runs of the same library were pooled. On the authors' methods: Reads were retained only if an exact TCR constant sequence was present, and the retained reads were trimmed to 150 nt and grouped according to their 12-nt molecular barcodes. Reads within each barcode group were sub-clustered using a 15% Levenshtein threshold, and quality-weighted consensus sequences were constructed for each RNA molecule. Non-functional sequences were filtered out, along with any lower-count sequence sitting one edit away from another sequence. Barcode sub-clusters with fewer than 20% of the maximum read count were removed, based on fitting two negative binomial distributions. TCRdb handled the public reads itself, with Q25 trimming in fastp and clone calling in MiXCR, and kept productive beta chains. Each entry merges the rows of one CDR3 protein and shows their most common DNA and genes. It is TCRdb's table, rather than the study itself, that gives the V and J calls and clone size. This sample has about 54,000 distinct CDR3 sequences in its table, and 20% to 25% of those were observed once. The ten biggest clones cover under 2% of the sample.

General study outcomes and caveats: The naive libraries included spiked-in Jurkat TCR RNA (roughly nine copies' worth), and this Jurkat TCR RNA is not part of the donor repertoire. Clones above 20 RNA copies held over 99% of molecules in CMV-specific effector cells but under 1% in naive cells. Spiked-in Jurkat TCR RNA equal to a single cell's worth was reported to be detectable even within one million naive CD8 T cells. When barcode sub-clustering was omitted, TCR diversity was inflated by chimeric consensus sequences, with chimeras reaching as high as 47%. Modeling gave roughly 3 recovered TCR RNA copies per cell versus approximately 10 by digital PCR, implying around 30% capture efficiency. Highly expanded clone sizes could be underestimated if identical TCR molecules share a barcode.

Libraries of naive CD8 T cells were built from about 20,000 to 1,000,000 sorted cells, with 10%, 30% or 50% of the purified RNA used. Naive CD8 T cells were FACS-sorted as CD8+CD4-CCR7+CD45RA+ on a BD FACSAria II into RLT Plus buffer. Detection sensitivity was tested by spiking Jurkat RNA equal to about eleven TCR copies' worth into samples containing roughly 17,000-1,000,000 naive CD8 T cells. Enrichment of CD8 T cells was performed with RosetteSep CD8+ T Cell Enrichment Cocktail and Ficoll-Paque, after which ACK red cell lysis was carried out. This clonotype was counted at least ten times. The specificity of this receptor is unknown. No quality values exist for individual bases; no much larger clone is one base distant.

This receptor was identified in a human donor in good health. Some libraries in this study had Jurkat cell RNA spiked in. Sequencing input: naive CD8+ T cells from blood, with Jurkat cell RNA spiked in. The sample's cell subset or site label is to be understood as: FACS-sorted CD8+CD4-CCR7+CD45RA+ naive T cells. The sequence joins TRBV7-3 to TRBJ2-1; too little of a D gene remains to name it. For the CDR3, the sequence is CASSLGVGNEQFF. The DNA reads as follows: TGTGCCAGCAGCTTAGGCGTGGGGAATGAGCAGTTCTTC.